Detailed here is one TCR beta chain. The antigen is not known. V lost 7 bases, J lost 3 bases, and 8 bases stayed unmatched. Germline values: CDR1 MNHNY, CDR2 SVGAGI (reference sequence). The CDR3 spans 15 residues. The data are from a study of T cell responses to AZD1222 COVID-19 vaccine. Study-wide results and limits: Donors in the cohort were predominantly white British and more often female, and clonal diversity was possibly underestimated. Spike-specific TCR depth and breadth grew after two AZD1222 doses. The number of AZD1222 recipients seropositive at baseline was only five or six. Across the whole spike, CD4 TCRs peaked at regions 160-218 and 743-854.

Profiling relied on immunoSEQ multiplex PCR, and the TCRdb table lists in-frame clones only, not all of them. The sample records around 100,000 clones, roughly 91% being singletons. V is TRBV6-6 and J is TRBJ1-4; 7 bases agree with TRBD1. This sequence was found in an adult in good health. This material consisted of peripheral blood, taken on day 0 of AZD1222 vaccination. CDR3 loop: CASNQRGRSNEKLFF. The DNA of the CDR3 is TGTGCCAGCAACCAAAGGGGGCGATCTAATGAAAAACTGTTTTTT.